These 24 T cell receptor beta chains were sequenced from one sample in a study of blood T cells in healthy people across ages. For the second PCR, which ran for about 7 to 12 cycles, a sample-barcoded 5' primer and a J-beta primer mix were used. TCRdb re-derived calls from the 5' RACE reads in MiXCR, one entry per CDR3 protein. The sample records 550,000 to 600,000 distinct CDR3 sequences, around 48% being singletons. Sample: blood. These receptors were taken from a man at least 80 years old in good health.

The chain has TRBV10-2 and TRBJ2-5, with D hard to call. The germline gives CDR1 WSHSY, CDR2 SAAADI. Deletions cut 1 base from V and 11 bases from J, with 8 bases between. This CDR3 spans 11 amino acids. In nucleotides, the CDR3 is TGCGCCAGCAGTGAGTACCTACAGCAGTACTTC. As protein: CASSEYLQQYF.

V usage is TRBV15 and J usage is TRBJ2-1; a weak D match, TRBD2 (7 bases). V lost 0 bases, J lost 4 bases, and 13 bases lay in between. This CDR3 is 16 amino acids long. Germline V gives CDR1 LNHNV, CDR2 YYDKDF (reference sequence). CDR3 coding DNA: TGTGCCACCAGCAGAGAAGGGGGGGAGGGTTACAATGAGCAGTTCTTC. This encodes CATSREGGEGYNEQFF.

The chain joins TRBV5-1 to TRBJ2-1; 9 bases match TRBD2. Losses at the gene ends were 3 bases for V and 0 bases for J; bases not matched to a gene: 4. Looked up from germline, CDR1 is SGHRS and CDR2 is YFSETQ. This CDR3 has 16 amino acids. CDR3 in amino acids: CASSYAGGSSYNEQFF. In DNA form, the CDR3 reads TGCGCCAGCAGCTACGCGGGGGGGAGCTCCTACAATGAGCAGTTCTTC.

This clonotype was seen only a few times. The chain combines TRBV12-3 or TRBV12-4 with TRBJ2-3; D remains unclear. V lost 3 bases and J 6 bases, leaving 13 bases between the germline ends. The length of the CDR3 is 14 residues. CDR3 residues: CASSFRQPSDTQYF. In DNA, the CDR3 is TGTGCCAGCAGTTTCCGACAACCCTCCGATACGCAGTATTTT.

This clonotype was seen only a few times. This chain links TRBV5-5 with TRBJ1-4; tentatively, D is TRBD1 (5 bases). V lost 5 bases and J lost 0, with 20 bases in between. CDR1 and CDR2 (germline): SGHKS, YYEKEE (reference sequence). The CDR3 length is 18 residues. The CDR3 DNA sequence: TGTGCCAGCAGTTTTGGGGTGGCAGGGCGATCAACTAATGAAAAACTGTTTTTT. Its protein is CASSFGVAGRSTNEKLFF.

This clonotype was seen more than once but under ten times. This chain uses TRBV7-2 with TRBJ2-1; D is unresolved. The germline gives CDR1 SGHTA, CDR2 FQGNSA. CDR3 size: 15 residues. V lost 1 base and J lost 12, with 19 bases in between. The CDR3 bases are TGTGCCAGCAGCTTAGGTCTAGGAAGACTTTTGGGGCAGTTCTTC. Residues: CASSLGLGRLLGQFF.

Notes on this clonotype: A single base separates this from a much larger clone, so it may be a read error. The chain carries TRBV6-5 and TRBJ2-7, with D unresolved. CDR1 is MNHEY, CDR2 SVGAGI, per germline. The CDR3 totals 14 residues. V was trimmed by 0 bases and J by 4 bases, leaving 10 bases between them. The CDR3 spells CASSYSNTSYEQYF. DNA for the CDR3: TGTGCCAGCAGTTACTCGAACACCTCTTACGAGCAGTACTTC.

The rearrangement links TRBV12-3 or TRBV12-4 to TRBJ2-4; weak D call: TRBD2 (5 bases). The CDR3 consists of 13 residues. Between the trimmed V and J ends, which lost 5 bases and 7 bases, there was a span of 12 bases. CDR3 sequence (DNA): TGTGCCAGCAGTCCCATACTAGATAACATTCAGTACTTC. It translates to CASSPILDNIQYF.

V usage is TRBV4-3 and J usage is TRBJ2-3; 15 bases are shared with TRBD2. V trimming: 4 bases; J trimming: 2 bases; junction bases outside the gene matches: 1. CDR1 LGHNA and CDR2 YSLEER come from the germline V gene. The CDR3 totals 16 residues. The CDR3 DNA reads TGCGCCAGCAGCCGGACTAGCGGGAGGGCCACAGATACGCAGTATTTT. Its protein product is CASSRTSGRATDTQYF.

The chain couples TRBV20-1 to TRBJ2-7; a weak D match, TRBD1 (6 bases). V lost 4 bases, J lost 3 bases, and 16 bases lay in between. Germline V CDR1 and CDR2: DFQATT, SNEGSKA (reference sequence). CDR3 size: 14 residues. For the CDR3, the DNA is TGCAGTGCTAACCTGGGGGCGAAACGCTACGAGCAGTACTTC. As protein: CSANLGAKRYEQYF.

This chain links TRBV10-3 with TRBJ2-7; no firm D call. Germline CDR1 reads ENHRY; CDR2 reads SYGVKD. CDR3 length equals 13 residues. V was clipped by 4 bases and J by 0 bases, with 7 bases between them. In DNA, the CDR3 is TGTGCCATCAGTGGTTCAGCCTCCTACGAGCAGTACTTC. This gives the protein CAISGSASYEQYF.

The chain combines TRBV29-1 with TRBJ2-1; the match to TRBD2 covers 7 bases. Trimming at V came to 4 bases and at J to 3 bases, leaving 15 bases not matched to a gene. The CDR3 sequence is 17 residues long. Germline CDR1 is SQVTM and CDR2 is ANQGSEA. The CDR3 spells CSVVTSESILLYNEQFF. The CDR3 DNA follows: TGCAGCGTTGTTACTAGCGAGAGCATACTCCTCTACAATGAGCAGTTCTTC.

The rearrangement links TRBV24-1 to TRBJ2-1; unclear D gene. The germline V and J ends were trimmed by 7 bases and 0 bases, with 9 bases remaining between them. The CDR3 has 14 amino acids. In germline, CDR1 is KGHDR, CDR2 SFDVKD. In DNA form, the CDR3 reads TGTGCCACCAGCCTACCTAACTCCTACAATGAGCAGTTCTTC. This codes for CATSLPNSYNEQFF.

The rearrangement joins TRBV5-6 to TRBJ2-7; 10 bases fit TRBD1. V was clipped by 6 bases and J by 3 bases; unmatched bases: 9. Germline-derived CDR1 and CDR2 are SGHDT and YYEEEE. The CDR3 contains 15 residues. CDR3 sequence (DNA): TGTGCCAGCACCCAAAACCGGGACAGGGGCTACGAGCAGTACTTC. It specifies CASTQNRDRGYEQYF.

Worth noting for this clonotype: A much larger clone lies a single base off, so this may be a read error. The CDR3 sequence: CSAYDRLSITGTQYF. The CDR3 DNA reads TGCAGTGCTTATGACAGGTTATCGATCACAGGTACGCAGTATTTT. The chain carries TRBV20-1 and TRBJ2-3, with D perhaps TRBD1 (6 bases). CDR3 size: 15 residues. Per germline, CDR1 DFQATT and CDR2 SNEGSKA (reference sequence).

The chain joins TRBV29-1 to TRBJ2-1; maybe TRBD2 (6 bases). Trimming shortened V by 7 bases and J by 8 bases, and 24 bases separated the two germline ends. This CDR3 region has 15 residues. The V gene's germline CDR1 is SQVTM and CDR2 ANQGSEA. In DNA form, the CDR3 reads TGCAGCGCCCCCCCCTCCAGCGCGAGGAGGGATGAGCAGTTCTTC. This gives the protein CSAPPSSARRDEQFF.

For this clonotype: This may arise from a read error, as a much more abundant clone is one base away. The chain uses TRBV6-5 and TRBJ1-2; D gene ambiguous. Germline CDR1 MNHEY, CDR2 SVGAGI. The length of the CDR3 is 14 residues. The CDR3 loop is CAGSFSRGSGGYTF. The CDR3, as DNA: TGTGCCGGCAGTTTCTCGCGAGGGTCAGGTGGCTACACCTTC.

The V and J genes are TRBV7-3 and TRBJ2-7; TRBD1 agrees at 7 bases. V lost 1 base to trimming and J lost 5 bases; unmatched junction nucleotides: 11. Germline CDR1 SGHTA, CDR2 FQGTGA. This CDR3 region has 16 residues. The CDR3 spells CASSLRVTGLLHEQYF. The CDR3 nucleotides read TGTGCCAGCAGCTTAAGAGTGACAGGGCTGCTCCACGAGCAGTACTTC.

This clonotype was seen repeatedly, ten times or more. The gene calls are TRBV5-1 and TRBJ2-1, with 10 positions matching TRBD2. Looked up from germline, CDR1 is SGHRS and CDR2 is YFSETQ. V lost 2 bases to trimming and J lost 7 bases; unmatched junction nucleotides: 9. The CDR3 totals 16 residues. The CDR3 DNA reads as TGCGCCAGCAGCTTACCAGCGGGAGGGCCTCGAAATGAGCAGTTCTTC. Translation gives CASSLPAGGPRNEQFF.

CDR3 sequence reads: CASSLEAGVVREQFF. CDR3 nucleotide sequence: TGTGCCAGCAGCTTAGAGGCGGGGGTGGTCCGTGAGCAGTTCTTC. The V gene is TRBV7-2, the J gene TRBJ2-1; 7 bases are a match to TRBD2. The CDR3 is 15 amino acids. Germline CDR1 SGHTA, CDR2 FQGNSA. After removal of 1 base from V and 9 bases from J, the junction contained 9 bases not matched to a gene.

There are a few counts of this clonotype. The chain carries TRBV20-1 and TRBJ2-5; D unresolved. There are 12 residues in the CDR3. Germline-derived CDR1 and CDR2 are DFQATT and SNEGSKA (reference sequence). Trimming stripped 3 bases from V and 5 bases from J, with 10 bases between. The DNA of the CDR3 is TGCAGTGCTAGTCGGGTAGGGGAGACCCAGTACTTC. This translates into CSASRVGETQYF.

The rearrangement joins TRBV20-1 to TRBJ2-4, with D uncertain. The V and J ends lost 6 bases and 3 bases respectively, with 18 bases between them. Germline V gene data show CDR1 as DFQATT and CDR2 as SNEGSKA (reference sequence). This CDR3 has 15 residues. The CDR3 here is CSAARVATGKNIQYF. Here the CDR3 DNA reads TGCAGTGCAGCCCGGGTCGCCACGGGCAAAAACATTCAGTACTTC.

In DNA, the CDR3 is TGCAGTGGTCCGAGTGCCGGTTCTTCCTACGAGCAGTACTTC. This codes for CSGPSAGSSYEQYF. The chain is built from TRBV20-1 and TRBJ2-7; no firm D call. The V end was cut by 7 bases, the J end by 1 base, with 17 bases between. CDR3 size: 14 residues. CDR1 is DFQATT and CDR2 is SNEGSKA in the germline V gene (reference sequence).

J is TRBJ2-6 and V is TRBV5-1; 8 nucleotides align to TRBD1. The junction had 5 bases not matched to a gene; V was cut back by 7 bases and J by 2 bases. Per the germline V gene, CDR1 is SGHRS and CDR2 is YFSETQ. CDR3 length: 15 residues. The CDR3 protein is CASWTGSTGANVLTF. The CDR3 DNA reads as TGCGCCAGCTGGACAGGGTCTACTGGGGCCAACGTCCTGACTTTC.